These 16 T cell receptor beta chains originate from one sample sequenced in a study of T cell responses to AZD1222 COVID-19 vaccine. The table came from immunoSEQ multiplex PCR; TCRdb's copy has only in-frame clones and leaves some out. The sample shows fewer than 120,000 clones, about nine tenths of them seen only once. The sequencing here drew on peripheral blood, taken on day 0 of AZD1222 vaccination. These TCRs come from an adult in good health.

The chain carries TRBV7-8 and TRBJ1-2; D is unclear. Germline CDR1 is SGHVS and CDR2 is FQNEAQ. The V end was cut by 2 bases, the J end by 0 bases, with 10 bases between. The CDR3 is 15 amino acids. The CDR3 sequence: CASSLSWISNYGYTF. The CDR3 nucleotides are TGTGCCAGCAGCTTAAGCTGGATCTCTAACTATGGCTACACCTTC.

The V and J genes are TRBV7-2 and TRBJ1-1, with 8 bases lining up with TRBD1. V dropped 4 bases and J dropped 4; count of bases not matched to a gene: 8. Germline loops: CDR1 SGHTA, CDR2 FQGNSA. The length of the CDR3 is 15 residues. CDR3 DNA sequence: TGTGCCAGCAGCTGGGCACAGGGGGGCGTCACTGAAGCTTTCTTT. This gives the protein CASSWAQGGVTEAFF.

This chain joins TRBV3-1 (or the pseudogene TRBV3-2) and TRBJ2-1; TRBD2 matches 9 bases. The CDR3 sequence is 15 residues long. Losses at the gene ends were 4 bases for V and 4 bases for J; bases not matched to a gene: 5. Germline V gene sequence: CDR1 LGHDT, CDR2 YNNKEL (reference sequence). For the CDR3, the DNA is TGTGCCAGCAGCCTTACTAGCGGGTCTTACAATGAGCAGTTCTTC. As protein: CASSLTSGSYNEQFF.

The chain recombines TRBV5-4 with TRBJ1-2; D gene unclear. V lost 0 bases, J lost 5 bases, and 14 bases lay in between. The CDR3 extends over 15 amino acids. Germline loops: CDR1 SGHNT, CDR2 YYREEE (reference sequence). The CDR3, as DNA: TGTGCCAGCAGCTTGGATAGGGCCGCGTCTTATGGCTACACCTTC. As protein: CASSLDRAASYGYTF.

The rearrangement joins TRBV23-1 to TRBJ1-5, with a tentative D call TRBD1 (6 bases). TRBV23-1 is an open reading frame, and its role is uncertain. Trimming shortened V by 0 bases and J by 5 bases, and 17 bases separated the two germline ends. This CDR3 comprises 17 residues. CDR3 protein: CASSQSWGGAHYQPQHF. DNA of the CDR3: TGCGCCAGCAGTCAATCATGGGGGGGCGCACATTATCAGCCCCAGCATTTT.

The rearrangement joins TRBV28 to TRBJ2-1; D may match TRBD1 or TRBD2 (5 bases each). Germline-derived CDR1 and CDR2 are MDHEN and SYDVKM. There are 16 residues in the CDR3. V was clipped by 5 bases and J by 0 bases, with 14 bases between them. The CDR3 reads CASSPWGTTSYNEQFF. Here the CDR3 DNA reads TGTGCCAGCAGTCCATGGGGGACCACCTCCTACAATGAGCAGTTCTTC. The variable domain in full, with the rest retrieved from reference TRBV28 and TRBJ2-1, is DVKVTQSSRYLVKRTGEKVFLECVQDMDHENMFWYRQDPGLGLRLIYFSYDVKMKEKGDIPEGYSVSREKKERFSLILESASTNQTSMYLCASSPWGTTSYNEQFFGPGTRLTVL.

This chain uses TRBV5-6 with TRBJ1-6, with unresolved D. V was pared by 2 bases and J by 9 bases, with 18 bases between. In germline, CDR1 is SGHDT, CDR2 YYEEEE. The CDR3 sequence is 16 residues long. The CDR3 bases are TGTGCCAGCAGCTTTTCGGTAACACCGAAGGGTTCACCCCTCCACTTT. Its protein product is CASSFSVTPKGSPLHF.

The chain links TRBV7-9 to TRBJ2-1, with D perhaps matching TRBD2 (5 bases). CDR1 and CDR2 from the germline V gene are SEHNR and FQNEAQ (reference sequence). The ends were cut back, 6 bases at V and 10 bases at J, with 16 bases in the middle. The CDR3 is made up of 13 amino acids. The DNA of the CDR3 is TGTGCCAGCAGTTTACGGGATACAATGGAGCAGTTCTTC. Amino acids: CASSLRDTMEQFF. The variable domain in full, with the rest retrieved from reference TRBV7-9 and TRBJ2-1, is DTGVSQNPRHKITKRGQNVTFRCDPISEHNRLYWYRQTLGQGPEFLTYFQNEAQLEKSRLLSDRFSAERPKGSFSTLEIQRTEQGDSAMYLCASSLRDTMEQFFGPGTRLTVL.

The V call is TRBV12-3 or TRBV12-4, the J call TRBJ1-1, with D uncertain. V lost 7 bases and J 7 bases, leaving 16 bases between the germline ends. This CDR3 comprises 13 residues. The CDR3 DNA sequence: TGTGCCAGCACCTTGAGTGTTGTGCATGAAGCTTTCTTT. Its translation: CASTLSVVHEAFF.

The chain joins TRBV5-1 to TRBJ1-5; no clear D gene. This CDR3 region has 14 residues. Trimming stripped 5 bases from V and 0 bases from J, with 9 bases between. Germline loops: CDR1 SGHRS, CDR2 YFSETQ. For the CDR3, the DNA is TGCGCCAGCAGACCAGATAATAGCAATCAGCCCCAGCATTTT. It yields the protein CASRPDNSNQPQHF.

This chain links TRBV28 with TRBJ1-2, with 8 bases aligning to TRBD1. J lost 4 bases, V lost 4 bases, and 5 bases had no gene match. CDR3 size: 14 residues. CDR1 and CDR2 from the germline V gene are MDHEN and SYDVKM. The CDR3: CASSSYGTGYGYTF. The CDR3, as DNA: TGTGCCAGCAGTTCCTACGGGACAGGCTATGGCTACACCTTC.

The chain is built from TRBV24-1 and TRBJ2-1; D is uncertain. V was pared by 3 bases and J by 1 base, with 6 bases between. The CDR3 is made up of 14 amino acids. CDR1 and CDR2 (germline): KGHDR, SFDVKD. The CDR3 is CATSDHGSYNEQFF. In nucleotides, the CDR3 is TGTGCCACCAGTGATCACGGGTCCTACAATGAGCAGTTCTTC.

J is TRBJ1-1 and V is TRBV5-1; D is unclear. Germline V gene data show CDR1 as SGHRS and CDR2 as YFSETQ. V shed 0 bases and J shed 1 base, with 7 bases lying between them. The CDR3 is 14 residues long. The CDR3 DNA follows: TGCGCCAGCAGCTTGGGACCGGCGAACACTGAAGCTTTCTTT. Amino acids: CASSLGPANTEAFF.

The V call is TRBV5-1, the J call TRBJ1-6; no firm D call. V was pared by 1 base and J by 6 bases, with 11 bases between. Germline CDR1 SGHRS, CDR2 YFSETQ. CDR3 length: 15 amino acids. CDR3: CASSLSFGLNSPLHF. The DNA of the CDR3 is TGCGCCAGCAGCTTGAGTTTCGGGCTTAATTCACCCCTCCACTTT.

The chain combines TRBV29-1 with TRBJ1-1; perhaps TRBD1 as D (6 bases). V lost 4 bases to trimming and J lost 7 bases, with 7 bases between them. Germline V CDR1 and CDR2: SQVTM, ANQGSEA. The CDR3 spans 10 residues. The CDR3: CSVGRGEAFF. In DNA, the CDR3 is TGCAGCGTTGGCAGGGGTGAAGCTTTCTTT.

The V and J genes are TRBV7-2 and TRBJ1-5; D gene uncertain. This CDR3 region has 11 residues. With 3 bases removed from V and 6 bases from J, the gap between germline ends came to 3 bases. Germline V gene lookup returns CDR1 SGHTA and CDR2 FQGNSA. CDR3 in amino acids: CASSFGQPQHF. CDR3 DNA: TGTGCCAGCAGCTTTGGTCAGCCCCAGCATTTT.